These T cell receptor beta chains were read from a single sample in a study of shared clonotypes between healthy human individuals. Profiled with immunoSEQ multiplex PCR; TCRdb holds only in-frame clones, not every one. The table includes about 1,500,000 clones, roughly 96% detected once. The sequenced material came from naive CD4+ T cells sorted from blood. These receptors were collected from a man aged 30 to 39 in good health. Both conserved end residues are part of each CDR3. Fields, in order: CDR3 DNA, CDR3 protein, V gene, CDR3 length, D gene, clone size, J gene. D genes are given only for firm matches. Expanded clones get a size class; other rows say once, few or many, or leave the size out.

CDR3nt: TGTGCCTGGACCAGGGACAGTCTGAACACTGAAGCTTTCTTT; CDR3aa: CAWTRDSLNTEAFF; v_gene: TRBV30; len: 14; d_gene: TRBD1; abundance: once; j_gene: TRBJ1-1
CDR3nt: TGCGCCAGCAGCCAAGATAGGGCCAGAGATCAGCCCCAGCATTTT; CDR3aa: CASSQDRARDQPQHF; v_gene: TRBV4-3; len: 15; d_gene: .; abundance: .; j_gene: TRBJ1-5
CDR3nt: TGTGCCAGCAGTTCCCCCGGGGTGAACACTGAAGCTTTCTTT; CDR3aa: CASSSPGVNTEAFF; v_gene: TRBV6-6; len: 14; d_gene: .; abundance: .; j_gene: TRBJ1-1
CDR3nt: TGTGCCAGCAGCGTAGGGGCAGGCTACTACGAGCAGTACTTC; CDR3aa: CASSVGAGYYEQYF; v_gene: TRBV9; len: 14; d_gene: .; abundance: .; j_gene: TRBJ2-7
CDR3nt: TGTGCCAGCAGCCAAGCCTCAGGGATTGAGACCCAGTACTTC; CDR3aa: CASSQASGIETQYF; v_gene: TRBV5-6; len: 14; d_gene: .; abundance: .; j_gene: TRBJ2-5
CDR3nt: TGTGCCAGCAGCTTAGGTTATGGCATCAGCAATGAGCAGTTCTTC; CDR3aa: CASSLGYGISNEQFF; v_gene: TRBV7-2; len: 15; d_gene: .; abundance: .; j_gene: TRBJ2-1
CDR3nt: TGTGCCAGCAGTGACTCGAAGTGGGAGGGTAGCAATCAGCCCCAGCATTTT; CDR3aa: CASSDSKWEGSNQPQHF; v_gene: TRBV6-4; len: 17; d_gene: .; abundance: .; j_gene: TRBJ1-5
CDR3nt: TGTGCCACCAGCAGAGCCTGGACAGGCGGAGTACGGTACACTGAAGCTTTCTTT; CDR3aa: CATSRAWTGGVRYTEAFF; v_gene: TRBV15; len: 18; d_gene: TRBD1; abundance: .; j_gene: TRBJ1-1
CDR3nt: TGTGCCAGCAGCTGGAGGGACATATCCGGGGAGCTGTTTTTT; CDR3aa: CASSWRDISGELFF; v_gene: TRBV7-9; len: 14; d_gene: .; abundance: .; j_gene: TRBJ2-2
CDR3nt: TGCGCCAGCAGCCCCTCGGCAGCGGGAGGCTACGAGCAGTACTTC; CDR3aa: CASSPSAAGGYEQYF; v_gene: TRBV4-3; len: 15; d_gene: TRBD2; abundance: .; j_gene: TRBJ2-7